The 7 T cell receptor beta chains below were found in one sample sequenced in a study of shared clonotypes between healthy human individuals. Sequencing was performed with immunoSEQ multiplex PCR; in TCRdb, only in-frame clones are kept and a portion is missing. The sample consists of some 980,000 clones, more than 75% of them appearing once. The material sequenced was memory CD4+ T cells sorted from blood. Subset here: CD45RA-negative fraction. The receptor set was obtained from a man younger than 30 in good health.

The rearrangement links TRBV7-3 to TRBJ2-2; 7 nucleotides match TRBD2. CDR3 length: 14 residues. With V trimmed by 5 bases and J by 3 bases, 3 bases remained unmatched. Germline lookup yields CDR1 SGHTA and CDR2 FQGTGA. In DNA, the CDR3 is TGTGCCAGCAGCCGGACTAGAGACACCGGGGAGCTGTTTTTT. Translated: CASSRTRDTGELFF.

The chain couples TRBV4-2 to TRBJ2-5; D not certain. Germline V CDR1 and CDR2: LGHNA, YNFKEQ. The CDR3 is 14 residues long. V was shortened by 0 bases and J by 5 bases, with 10 bases between the two germline ends. CDR3 in DNA: TGTGCCAGCAGCCAAGACACGGGCCGGGAGACCCAGTACTTC. It is translated as CASSQDTGRETQYF.

The genes are TRBV6-6 and TRBJ2-2; 11 positions agree with TRBD1. The CDR3 runs to 16 residues. J gave up 4 bases and V 7 bases, and 8 bases lay outside the gene matches. Germline lookup yields CDR1 MNHNY and CDR2 SVGAGI (reference sequence). The CDR3 reads CASIPPGTGGTGELFF. DNA of the CDR3: TGTGCCAGCATACCACCCGGGACAGGGGGCACCGGGGAGCTGTTTTTT.

The genes are TRBV5-1 and TRBJ1-6; no firm D call. Trimming shortened V by 0 bases and J by 0 bases, and 7 bases separated the two germline ends. The germline CDR1 and CDR2 sequences are SGHRS and YFSETQ. The CDR3 contains 16 residues. Here the CDR3 reads CASSLAGYSYNSPLHF. In nucleotides, the CDR3 is TGCGCCAGCAGCTTGGCGGGATACTCCTATAATTCACCCCTCCACTTT. Looking up the rest from reference TRBV5-1 and TRBJ1-6 gives the full variable domain: KAGVTQTPRYLIKTRGQQVTLSCSPISGHRSVSWYQQTPGQGLQFLFEYFSETQRNKGNFPGRFSGRQFSNSRSEMNVSTLELGDSALYLCASSLAGYSYNSPLHFGNGTRLTVT.

The chain recombines TRBV28 with TRBJ2-7, with D unclear. Trimming removed 3 bases at V and 2 bases at J, with 11 bases between. This CDR3 comprises 14 residues. CDR1 and CDR2 from the germline V gene are MDHEN and SYDVKM. The CDR3 DNA follows: TGTGCCAGCAGTTTCCCCTCCCCCCCCTACGAGCAGTACTTC. Translation gives CASSFPSPPYEQYF.

There are many counts of this clone. A read error may explain this, as a much larger clone is one base away. V usage is TRBV10-3 and J usage is TRBJ1-2; D is undetermined. Germline CDR1 is ENHRY and CDR2 is SYGVKD. This CDR3 is 12 amino acids long. Between the trimmed V and J ends, which lost 2 bases and 0 bases, there was a span of 1 base. CDR3 amino acids: CAISETNYGYTF. The CDR3 DNA sequence: TGTGCCATCAGTGAGACTAACTATGGCTACACCTTC.

This clone was detected only a few times. The rearrangement joins TRBV10-3 to TRBJ1-2; 7 nucleotides match TRBD1. Germline V gene data show CDR1 as ENHRY and CDR2 as SYGVKD. The CDR3 runs 13 residues. The V segment lost 10 bases and the J segment 1 base; nucleotides outside the gene matches: 6. The CDR3 bases are TGTGCCACTTCCGGACAGGTTAACTATGGCTACACCTTC. Its protein is CATSGQVNYGYTF.